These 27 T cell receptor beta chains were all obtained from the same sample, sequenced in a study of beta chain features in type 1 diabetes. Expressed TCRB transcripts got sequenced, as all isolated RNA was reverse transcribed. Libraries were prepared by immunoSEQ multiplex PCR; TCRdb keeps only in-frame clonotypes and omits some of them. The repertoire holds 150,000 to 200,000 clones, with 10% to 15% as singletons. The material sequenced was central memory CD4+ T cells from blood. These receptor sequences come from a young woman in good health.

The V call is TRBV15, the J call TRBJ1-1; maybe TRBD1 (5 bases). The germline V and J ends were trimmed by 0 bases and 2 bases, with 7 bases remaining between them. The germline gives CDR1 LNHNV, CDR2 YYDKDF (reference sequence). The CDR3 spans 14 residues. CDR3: CATSRDRTNTEAFF. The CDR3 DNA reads TGTGCCACCAGCAGAGATCGGACAAACACTGAAGCTTTCTTT. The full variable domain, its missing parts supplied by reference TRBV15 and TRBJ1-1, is DAMVIQNPRYQVTQFGKPVTLSCSQTLNHNVMYWYQQKSSQAPKLLFHYYDKDFNNEADTPDNFQSRRPNTSFCFLDIRSPGLGDTAMYLCATSRDRTNTEAFFGQGTRLTVV.

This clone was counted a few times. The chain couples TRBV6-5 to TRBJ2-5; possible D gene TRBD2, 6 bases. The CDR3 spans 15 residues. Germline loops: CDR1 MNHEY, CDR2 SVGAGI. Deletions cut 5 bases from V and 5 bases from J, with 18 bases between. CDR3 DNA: TGTGCCAGCAGTCAACTCCATGGGGCGGGGGAGACCCAGTACTTC. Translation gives CASSQLHGAGETQYF.

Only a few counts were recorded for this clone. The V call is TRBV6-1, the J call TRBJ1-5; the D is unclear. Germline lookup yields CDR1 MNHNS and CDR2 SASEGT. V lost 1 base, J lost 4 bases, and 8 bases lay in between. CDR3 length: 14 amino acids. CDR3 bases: TGTGCCAGCAGTGAAGGGCAGGCGAATCAGCCCCAGCATTTT. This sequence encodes CASSEGQANQPQHF.

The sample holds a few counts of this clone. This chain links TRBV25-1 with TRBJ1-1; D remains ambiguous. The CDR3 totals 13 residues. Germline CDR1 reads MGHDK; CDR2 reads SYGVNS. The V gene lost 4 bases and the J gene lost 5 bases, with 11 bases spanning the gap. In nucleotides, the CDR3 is TGTGCCAGCAGTGGATCCGGGAGGACTGAAGCTTTCTTT. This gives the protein CASSGSGRTEAFF.

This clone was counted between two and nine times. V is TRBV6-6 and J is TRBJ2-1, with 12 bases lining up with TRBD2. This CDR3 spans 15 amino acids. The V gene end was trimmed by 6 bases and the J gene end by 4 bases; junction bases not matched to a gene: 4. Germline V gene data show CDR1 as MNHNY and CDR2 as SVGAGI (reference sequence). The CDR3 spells CASRPGTSGYNEQFF. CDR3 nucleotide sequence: TGTGCCAGCAGGCCCGGGACTAGCGGGTACAATGAGCAGTTCTTC.

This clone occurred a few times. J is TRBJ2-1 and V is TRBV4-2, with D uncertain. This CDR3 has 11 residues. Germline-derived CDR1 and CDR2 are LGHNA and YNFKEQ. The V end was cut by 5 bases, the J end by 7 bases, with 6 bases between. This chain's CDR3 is CASSFQNEQFF. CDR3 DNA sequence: TGTGCCAGCAGCTTCCAGAATGAGCAGTTCTTC.

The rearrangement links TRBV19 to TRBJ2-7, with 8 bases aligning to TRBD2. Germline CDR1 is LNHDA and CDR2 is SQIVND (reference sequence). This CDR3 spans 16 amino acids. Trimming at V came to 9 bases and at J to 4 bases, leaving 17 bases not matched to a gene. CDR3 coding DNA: TGTGCCAGCTCTCCGGAGGGTAGCGGGAAAGTTTACGAGCAGTACTTC. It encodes CASSPEGSGKVYEQYF.

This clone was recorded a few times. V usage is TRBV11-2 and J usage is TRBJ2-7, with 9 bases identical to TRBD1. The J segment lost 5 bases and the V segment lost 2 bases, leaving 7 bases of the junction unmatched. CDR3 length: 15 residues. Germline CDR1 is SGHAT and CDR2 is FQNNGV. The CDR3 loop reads CASSLTNRGPNEQYF. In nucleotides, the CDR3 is TGTGCCAGCAGCTTAACAAACAGGGGGCCTAACGAGCAGTACTTC.

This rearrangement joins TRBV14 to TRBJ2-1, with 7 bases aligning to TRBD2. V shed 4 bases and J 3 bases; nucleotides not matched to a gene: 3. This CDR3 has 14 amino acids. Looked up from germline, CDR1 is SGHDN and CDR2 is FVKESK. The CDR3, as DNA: TGTGCCAGCAGCCCGACTAGCCGCTACAATGAGCAGTTCTTC. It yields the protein CASSPTSRYNEQFF.

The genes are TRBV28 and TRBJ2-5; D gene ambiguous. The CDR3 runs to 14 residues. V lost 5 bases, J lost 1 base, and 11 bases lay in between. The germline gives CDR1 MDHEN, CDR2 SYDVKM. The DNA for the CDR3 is TGTGCCAGCAGTAACAGAGAACCCCAAGAGACCCAGTACTTC. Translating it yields CASSNREPQETQYF.

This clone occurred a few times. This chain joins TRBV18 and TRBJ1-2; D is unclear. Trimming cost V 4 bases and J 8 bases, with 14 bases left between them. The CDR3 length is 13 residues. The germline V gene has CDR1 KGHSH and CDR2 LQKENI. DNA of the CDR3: TGTGCCAGCTCACGAGGACGGGGTGAAGGCTACACCTTC. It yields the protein CASSRGRGEGYTF.

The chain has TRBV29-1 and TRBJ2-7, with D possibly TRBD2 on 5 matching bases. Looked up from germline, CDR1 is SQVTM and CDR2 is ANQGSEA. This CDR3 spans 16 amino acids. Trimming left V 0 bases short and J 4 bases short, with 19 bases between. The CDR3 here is CSVEEDTSPGDYEQYF. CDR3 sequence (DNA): TGCAGCGTTGAAGAAGATACGAGCCCCGGGGATTACGAGCAGTACTTC.

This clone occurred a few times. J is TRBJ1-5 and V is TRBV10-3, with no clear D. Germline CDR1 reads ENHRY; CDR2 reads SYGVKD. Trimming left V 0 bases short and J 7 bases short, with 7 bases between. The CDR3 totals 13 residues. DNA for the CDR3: TGTGCCATCAGTGAGTCAGGAGGCCAGCCCCAGCATTTT. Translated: CAISESGGQPQHF.

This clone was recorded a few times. The CDR3 DNA reads as TGTGCCAGCAGTTACTACAGGACCTACAATGAGCAGTTCTTC. As protein: CASSYYRTYNEQFF. V is TRBV6-6 and J is TRBJ2-1; possibly TRBD1 for D (5 bases). V lost 1 base, J lost 2 bases, and 6 bases lay in between. The germline gives CDR1 MNHNY, CDR2 SVGAGI (reference sequence). This CDR3 region has 14 residues.

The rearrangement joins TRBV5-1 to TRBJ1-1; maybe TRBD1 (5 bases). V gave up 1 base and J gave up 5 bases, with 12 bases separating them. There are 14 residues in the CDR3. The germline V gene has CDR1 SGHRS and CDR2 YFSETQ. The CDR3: CASSLSVQGTEAFF. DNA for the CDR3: TGCGCCAGCAGCTTGAGTGTCCAGGGAACTGAAGCTTTCTTT.

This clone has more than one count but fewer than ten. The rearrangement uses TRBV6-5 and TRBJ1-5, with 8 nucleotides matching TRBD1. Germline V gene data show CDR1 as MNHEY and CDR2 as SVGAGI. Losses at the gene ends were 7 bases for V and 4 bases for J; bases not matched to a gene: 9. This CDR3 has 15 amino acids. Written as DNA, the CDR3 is TGTGCCAGCAACGGACAGGGTAGCGGGAATCAGCCCCAGCATTTT. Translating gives CASNGQGSGNQPQHF.

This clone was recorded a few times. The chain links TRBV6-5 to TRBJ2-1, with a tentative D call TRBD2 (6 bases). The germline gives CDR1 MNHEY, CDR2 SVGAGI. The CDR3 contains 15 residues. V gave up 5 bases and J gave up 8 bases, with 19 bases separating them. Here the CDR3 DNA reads TGTGCCAGCAGTCCCCACGGGACTGGTTCGGATGAGCAGTTCTTC. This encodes CASSPHGTGSDEQFF.

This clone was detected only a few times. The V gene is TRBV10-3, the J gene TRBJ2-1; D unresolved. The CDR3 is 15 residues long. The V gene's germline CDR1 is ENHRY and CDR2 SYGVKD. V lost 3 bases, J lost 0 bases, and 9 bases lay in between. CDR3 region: CAISEDPGSYNEQFF. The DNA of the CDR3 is TGTGCCATCAGTGAAGACCCGGGCTCCTACAATGAGCAGTTCTTC.

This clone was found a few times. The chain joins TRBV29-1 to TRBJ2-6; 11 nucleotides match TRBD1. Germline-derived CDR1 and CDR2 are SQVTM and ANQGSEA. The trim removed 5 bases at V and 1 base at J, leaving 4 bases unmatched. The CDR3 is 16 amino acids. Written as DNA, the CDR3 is TGCAGCGTTTTGGGACAGGGGGTATCTGGGGCCAACGTCCTGACTTTC. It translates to CSVLGQGVSGANVLTF.

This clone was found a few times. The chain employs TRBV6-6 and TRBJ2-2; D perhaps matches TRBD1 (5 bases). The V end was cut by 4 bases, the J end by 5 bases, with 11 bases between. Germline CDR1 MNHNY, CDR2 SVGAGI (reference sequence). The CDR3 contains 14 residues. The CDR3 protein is CASSSQGVTGELFF. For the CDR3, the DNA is TGTGCCAGCAGTTCCCAAGGGGTGACCGGGGAGCTGTTTTTT.

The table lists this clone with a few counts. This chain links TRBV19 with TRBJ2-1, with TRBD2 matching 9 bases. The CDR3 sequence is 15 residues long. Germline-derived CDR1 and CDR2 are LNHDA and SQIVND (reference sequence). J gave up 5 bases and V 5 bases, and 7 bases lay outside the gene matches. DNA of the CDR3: TGTGCCAGTAGTTCCCGAGGCGGGAGGGACAATGAGCAGTTCTTC. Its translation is CASSSRGGRDNEQFF.

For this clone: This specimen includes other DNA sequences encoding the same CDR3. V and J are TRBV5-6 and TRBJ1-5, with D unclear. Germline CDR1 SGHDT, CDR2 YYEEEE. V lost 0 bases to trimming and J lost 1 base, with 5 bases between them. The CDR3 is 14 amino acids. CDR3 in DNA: TGTGCCAGCAGCTTGGTCAGAAGCAATCAGCCCCAGCATTTT. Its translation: CASSLVRSNQPQHF.

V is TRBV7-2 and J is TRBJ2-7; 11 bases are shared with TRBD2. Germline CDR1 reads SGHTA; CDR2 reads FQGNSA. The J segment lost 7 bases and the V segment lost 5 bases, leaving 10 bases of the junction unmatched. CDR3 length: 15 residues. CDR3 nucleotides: TGTGCCAGCAGCCGGGATGGGACTAGCGGATATGAGCAGTACTTC. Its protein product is CASSRDGTSGYEQYF. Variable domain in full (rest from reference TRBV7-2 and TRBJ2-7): GAGVSQSPSNKVTEKGKDVELRCDPISGHTALYWYRQSLGQGLEFLIYFQGNSAPDKSGLPSDRFSAERTGGSVSTLTIQRTQQEDSAVYLCASSRDGTSGYEQYFGPGTRLTVT.

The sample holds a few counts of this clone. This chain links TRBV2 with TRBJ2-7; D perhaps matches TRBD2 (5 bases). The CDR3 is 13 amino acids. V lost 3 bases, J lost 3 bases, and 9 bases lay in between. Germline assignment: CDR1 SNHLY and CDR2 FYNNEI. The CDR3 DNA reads TGTGCCAGCAGTGACCAGCGGATCTACGAGCAGTACTTC. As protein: CASSDQRIYEQYF. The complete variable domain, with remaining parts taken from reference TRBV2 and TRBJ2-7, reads EPEVTQTPSHQVTQMGQEVILRCVPISNHLYFYWYRQILGQKVEFLVSFYNNEISEKSEIFDDQFSVERPDGSNFTLKIRSTKLEDSAMYFCASSDQRIYEQYFGPGTRLTVT.

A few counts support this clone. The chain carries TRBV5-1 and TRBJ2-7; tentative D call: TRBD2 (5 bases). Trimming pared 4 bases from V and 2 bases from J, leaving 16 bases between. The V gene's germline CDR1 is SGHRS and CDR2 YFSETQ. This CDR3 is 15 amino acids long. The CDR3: CASSGRRPETYEQYF. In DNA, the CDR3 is TGCGCCAGCAGCGGCCGGAGGCCGGAGACCTACGAGCAGTACTTC.

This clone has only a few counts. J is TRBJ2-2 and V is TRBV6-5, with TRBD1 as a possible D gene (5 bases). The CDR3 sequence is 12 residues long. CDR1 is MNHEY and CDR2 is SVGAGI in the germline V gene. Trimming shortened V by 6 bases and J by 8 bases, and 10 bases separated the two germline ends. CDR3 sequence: CASSRVLGELFF. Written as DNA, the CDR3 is TGTGCCAGCAGCAGGGTTTTGGGGGAGCTGTTTTTT.

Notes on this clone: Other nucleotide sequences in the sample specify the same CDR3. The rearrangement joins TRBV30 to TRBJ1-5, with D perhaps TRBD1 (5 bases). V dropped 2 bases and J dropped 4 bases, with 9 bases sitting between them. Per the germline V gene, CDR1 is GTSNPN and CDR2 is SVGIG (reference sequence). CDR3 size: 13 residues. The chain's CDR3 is CAWSSRGNQPQHF. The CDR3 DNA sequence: TGTGCCTGGAGTTCCCGGGGGAATCAGCCCCAGCATTTT.